This TCR beta chain was sequenced for a study of shared clonotypes between healthy human individuals. Nashville, Tennessee was home to all donors, each a Caucasian adult. Into CD45RA+ naive and CD45RA-negative memory subsets, the CD4+ cells were split. Several immunoSEQ 96-well plates shared each subset's DNA, each plate a replicate. Some clones are missing from TCRdb's copy, which holds only in-frame ones; the method was immunoSEQ multiplex PCR. The repertoire holds 2,500,000 or so clones, 93% seen once, with approximately 0.36% in the top ten. Input material: naive CD4+ T cells from PBMCs. Subset defined: CD45RA+ positively selected. This sequence originates from a man younger than 35 in good health. Some clones in this sample may be carry-over from other donors' samples.

The CDR3 DNA reads TGTGCCACCCCACCAATGACAAACTTCCCCTTACGCTATGGCTACACCTTC. It is translated as CATPPMTNFPLRYGYTF. The chain recombines TRBV27 with TRBJ1-2; D is undetermined. Trimming removed 10 bases from V and 4 bases from J, with 28 bases in between. This CDR3 has 17 residues. From germline, CDR1 is MNHEY and CDR2 SMNVEV (reference sequence).